The T cell receptor beta chain described here comes from a study of cytomegalovirus exposure and HLA in healthy donors. The PCR contained 60 Vbeta and 13 Jbeta primers. TCRdb keeps only in-frame clones here, not all; method: immunoSEQ multiplex PCR. The sample has 70,000 to 95,000 clones, around two thirds seen once. The CDR3 has 14 amino acids. Looked up from germline, CDR1 is SGDLS and CDR2 is YYNGEE. Trimming pared 4 bases from V and 7 bases from J, leaving 14 bases between. The sequenced material came from PBMCs. This clonotype was sampled from a woman aged 25 to 45 in good health and CMV-seropositive. This chain joins TRBV9 and TRBJ1-4; tentatively, D is TRBD1 (5 bases). Here the CDR3 reads CASSPQVIGEKLFF. The CDR3 coding sequence is TGTGCCAGCAGCCCACAGGTGATAGGTGAAAAACTGTTTTTT. The complete variable domain, with remaining parts taken from reference TRBV9 and TRBJ1-4, reads DSGVTQTPKHLITATGQRVTLRCSPRSGDLSVYWYQQSLDQGLQFLIQYYNGEERAKGNILERFSAQQFPDLHSELNLSSLELGDSALYFCASSPQVIGEKLFFGSGTQLSVL.